Here is one TCR beta chain with its context. The data belong to a study of PD-L1 blockade in urothelial cancer. For the study at large: When patients started atezolizumab in the mid-2010s, it was given at 1,200 mg intravenously every 3 weeks. Most of the 29 patients were men who had bladder-origin urothelial cancer. Blood analyses occurred 3 weeks (second dose) and 6 weeks post treatment start.

Trimming left V 3 bases short and J 8 bases short, with 16 bases between. In germline, CDR1 is LGHNA, CDR2 YNFKEQ. This CDR3 spans 14 amino acids. Described time point: peripheral blood 6 weeks after treatment start. Patients each gave 1 to 8 samples, pretreatment and on-treatment. Profiled with immunoSEQ multiplex PCR; TCRdb holds only in-frame clones, not every one. The table has about 30,000 clones, around three quarters seen once; the top ten hold around 3.4%. The chain carries TRBV4-2 and TRBJ1-2, with D maybe TRBD1 (5 bases). This receptor was obtained from a man between 70 and 80 years old with urothelial cancer. Sequencing used PBMCs, obtained around atezolizumab (anti-PD-L1) treatment. This chain's CDR3 is CASSHIRGGGGYTF. The CDR3 bases are TGTGCCAGCAGCCATATCCGGGGGGGTGGAGGCTACACCTTC.